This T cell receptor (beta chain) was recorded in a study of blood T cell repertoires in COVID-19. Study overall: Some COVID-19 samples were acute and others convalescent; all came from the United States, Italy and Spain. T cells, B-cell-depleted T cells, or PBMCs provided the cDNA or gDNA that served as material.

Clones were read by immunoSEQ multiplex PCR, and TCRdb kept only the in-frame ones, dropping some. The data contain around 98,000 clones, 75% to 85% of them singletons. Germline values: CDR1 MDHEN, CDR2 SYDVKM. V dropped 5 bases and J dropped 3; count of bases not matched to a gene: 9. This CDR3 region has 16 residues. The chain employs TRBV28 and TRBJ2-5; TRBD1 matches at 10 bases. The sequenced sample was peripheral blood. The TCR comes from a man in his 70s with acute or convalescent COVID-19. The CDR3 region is CASSRDRGWNKETQYF. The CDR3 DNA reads TGTGCCAGCAGTCGGGACAGGGGTTGGAATAAAGAGACCCAGTACTTC.